This TCR beta chain was observed in a study of blood T cell repertoires in COVID-19. Background on the study: T cells, B-cell-depleted T cells, or PBMCs provided the cDNA or gDNA that served as material.

CDR1 MDHEN and CDR2 SYDVKM come from the germline V gene. Trimming pared 5 bases from V and 7 bases from J, leaving 15 bases between. CDR3 length equals 14 residues. Method: immunoSEQ multiplex PCR; TCRdb's copy keeps in-frame clones and lacks some. The table lists 200,000 to 250,000 clones, 80% to 95% of them singletons. Patients of the Seattle cohort, enrolled during active infection, were followed longitudinally. The chain combines TRBV28 with TRBJ1-5, with D perhaps matching TRBD1 (5 bases). The TCR comes from a young man with COVID-19, enrolled during active disease. Material: peripheral blood. CDR3 in DNA: TGTGCCAGCAGTCCCCGGCGGGGGAGCCAGCCCCAGCATTTT. This translates into CASSPRRGSQPQHF.